This T cell receptor beta chain was sequenced during a study of cytomegalovirus exposure and HLA in healthy donors. Overall study findings and caveats: When analyzed later, a missense DCLRE1C variant was found to be linked to TCR beta V- and J-gene trimming. Most sequenced TCRs were rare (though some public TCRs occurred in many donors).

The primer mix had 60 Vbeta and 13 Jbeta primers. The repertoire was sequenced with immunoSEQ multiplex PCR; TCRdb's copy has only in-frame clones and lacks some. Found here are 220,000 or so clones; the top ten clones hold 0.9% to 1.4%. Points on this clone: Its cognate antigen is unknown.

The junction had 7 bases not matched to a gene; V was cut back by 10 bases and J by 2 bases. CDR1 and CDR2 (germline): MGHRA, YSYEKL. The CDR3 sequence is 13 residues long. The origin of this receptor is a girl aged 2 to 9 in good health and CMV-seropositive. This sequence joins TRBV4-1 and TRBJ2-5, with TRBD2 identical over 7 bases. The sample comprised PBMCs. The CDR3 region has the DNA TGCGCCACCCCCGGGGGGATTCAAGAGACCCAGTACTTC. Protein sequence: CATPGGIQETQYF.